The rows below give T cell receptor beta chains drawn from one sample of a study of blood T cells in healthy people across ages. In TCRdb, the 5' RACE reads were re-called with MiXCR into one record per CDR3 protein. The profile shows roughly 550,000 distinct CDR3 sequences, approximately 25% of them singletons. The same sample was also used in a study of T cells of mothers and their children.

The sample taken for sequencing was blood. These receptors were taken from a boy aged 5-17 years in good health. CDR3s include the opening cysteine and the closing phenylalanine or tryptophan.

>TRBV3-1|TRBJ2-7
CASSPTGNSCSYEQYF
>TRBV27|TRBJ2-7
CASSFRDGTSSYEQYF
>TRBV5-4|TRBJ1-2
CASSLVAGGYGYTF
>TRBV5-1|TRBJ1-2
CASSLGPPGGLIYGYTF
>TRBV7-8|NA
CASSLVERAGNEQFF
>TRBV6-1|TRBJ2-3
CASSGLVTSTDTQYF
>TRBV29-1|TRBJ1-5
CSVGLGGNQPQHF
>TRBV6-5|TRBJ1-2
CASSLRTDGYGYTF
>TRBV4-3|NA
CASSQDRRPLGGETQYF
>TRBV7-2|TRBJ2-3
CASSLAGTSTDTQCF
>TRBV14|TRBJ2-3
CASSQGGVISGTQYF
>TRBV4-2|TRBJ2-1
CASSQDGLGGNYNEQFF
>TRBV6-1|TRBJ1-6
CASSEIGGASPLHF
>TRBV14|TRBJ1-1
CASSPWGRGPTEAFF
>TRBV20-1|TRBJ2-2
CSASAGTTIGGELFF
>TRBV4-1|TRBJ1-5
CASSQDWGNQPQHF